This T cell receptor (beta chain) was profiled in a study of shared clonotypes between healthy human individuals. In regard to this clone: Its antigen is currently unknown.

Findings and limits, study-wide: Among the subsets, naive ones generally showed larger estimated richness than memory ones. In contrast to clonotypes shared by all four donors, non-shared clonotypes had lower generation probabilities.

Positive CCR7 selection of CD45RO-negative cells yielded the naive CD8 cells, and terminally differentiated effector memory CD45RA+ cells were excluded. CDR1 and CDR2 (germline): MNHGY, SVAAGI. The CDR3 is made up of 14 amino acids. V was trimmed by 3 bases and J by 4 bases, leaving 12 bases between them. This table comes from immunoSEQ multiplex PCR, and its TCRdb copy is limited to in-frame clones, with some not included. The sample yields about 580,000 clones, 98% seen once. The material sequenced was naive CD8+ T cells sorted from blood. The rearrangement joins TRBV6-9 to TRBJ1-2; the D is unclear. The sequence derives from a man aged 25-40 years in good health. The CDR3 coding sequence is TGTGCCAGCAGTTACTCAGGAATCGGCTATGGCTACACCTTC. It translates to CASSYSGIGYGYTF.